This TCR beta chain was obtained from a study of CD8 T cells in Susac syndrome. Overall study findings and caveats: Across the total CD8+ repertoires, sixteen Susac-specific public clones were found. The CD8+ TEMRA repertoires yielded about five such clones. It was in TEMRA cells and active patients that Susac CD8+ clonal expansion peaked.

Negative isolation was used for CD8+ and CD4+ T cells and FACS enrichment for TEMRA cells. The RNA input was 0.5 to 1 ug, and it was reverse transcribed with random hexamers. The TCR beta CDR3 was amplified by immunoSEQ multiplex PCR across 54 Vbeta, 13 Jbeta. TCRdb redid the calling of the immunoSEQ multiplex PCR reads with MiXCR, one entry per CDR3 protein. Among about 76,000 distinct CDR3 sequences listed, 90% to 95% were seen once. Turning to this clonotype: What it binds is unknown.

Germline V gives CDR1 SEHNR, CDR2 FQNEAQ (reference sequence). The CDR3 runs to 15 residues. V was shortened by 5 bases and J by 9 bases, with 23 bases between the two germline ends. The clonotype comes from a human donor with Susac syndrome. Material: CD8+ T cells from PBMCs. This chain uses TRBV7-9 with TRBJ2-7; TRBD1 might be the D (5 bases). The CDR3: CASSDDSVYLRGQYF. CDR3 bases: TGTGCCAGCAGCGACGACAGCGTCTACCTACGAGGGCAGTACTTC.